Each of the 10 T cell receptor beta chains below was sequenced from the same sample in a study of T cell responses to AZD1222 COVID-19 vaccine. Method: immunoSEQ multiplex PCR; TCRdb's copy keeps in-frame clones and lacks some. The sample consists of under 200,000 clones, about 90% of them appearing once. This sample comprised peripheral blood, obtained on day 0 of AZD1222 vaccination. Receptors were obtained from an adult in good health.

The chain links TRBV2 to TRBJ2-7; D is unresolved. The CDR3 has 10 amino acids. Trimming took off 8 bases at V and 7 bases at J, with 9 bases between the two ends. CDR1 SNHLY and CDR2 FYNNEI come from the germline V gene. CDR3 in DNA: TGTGCCAGCTATGAAGGGGAGCAGTACTTC. This codes for CASYEGEQYF.

This rearrangement joins TRBV6-2 or TRBV6-3 to TRBJ1-5; 9 positions agree with TRBD1. The trim removed 6 bases at V and 9 bases at J, leaving 15 bases unmatched. This CDR3 is 16 amino acids long. Germline loops: CDR1 MNHEY, CDR2 SVGEGT. CDR3 nucleotides: TGTGCCAGCAGCCGAAGCGGGACAGGGATATCAGCGCCCCAGCATTTT. This sequence encodes CASSRSGTGISAPQHF.

The chain couples TRBV28 to TRBJ1-5; possible D gene TRBD1, 6 bases. In germline, CDR1 is MDHEN, CDR2 SYDVKM. V lost 6 bases and J lost 5, with 23 bases in between. CDR3 size: 17 residues. In DNA form, the CDR3 reads TGTGCCAGCAGACAACTGCCGGGACAACGACCGCATCAGCCCCAGCATTTT. Translating gives CASRQLPGQRPHQPQHF.

The chain recombines TRBV28 with TRBJ1-2; 10 nucleotides match TRBD1. The CDR3 loop spans 15 amino acids. From germline, CDR1 is MDHEN and CDR2 SYDVKM. With 6 bases clipped from V and 5 bases from J, the junction kept 9 bases outside the gene matches. CDR3 nucleotides: TGTGCCAGCAGCGTCACGACAGGGGGCGCGTATGGCTACACCTTC. Its protein is CASSVTTGGAYGYTF.

The chain uses TRBV6-5 and TRBJ1-2, with no clear D. V was clipped by 7 bases and J by 6 bases, with 15 bases between them. Germline loops: CDR1 MNHEY, CDR2 SVGAGI. This CDR3 has 13 amino acids. This CDR3 is CASKFGSSDGYTF. DNA for the CDR3: TGTGCCAGCAAATTTGGCAGTTCAGATGGCTACACCTTC.

This chain connects TRBV30 to TRBJ2-1, with D perhaps TRBD1 (6 bases). The V gene's germline CDR1 is GTSNPN and CDR2 SVGIG (reference sequence). This CDR3 region has 14 residues. Trimming cost V 5 bases and J 3 bases, with 14 bases left between them. The CDR3 is CAWDDRLSYNEQFF. CDR3 nucleotides: TGTGCCTGGGACGACAGGTTGAGCTACAATGAGCAGTTCTTC.

This sequence joins TRBV5-4 and TRBJ1-2; 11 bases map to TRBD1. The CDR3 runs to 18 residues. The germline gives CDR1 SGHNT, CDR2 YYREEE (reference sequence). V gave up 0 bases and J gave up 5 bases; unmatched junction bases: 12. The CDR3 protein is CASSLAGGTGGVGYGYTF. The CDR3 DNA follows: TGTGCCAGCAGCTTGGCTGGCGGGACAGGGGGAGTCGGTTATGGCTACACCTTC.

This clone showed up just once. This chain joins TRBV11-2 and TRBJ2-3; D ambiguous. Germline assignment: CDR1 SGHAT and CDR2 FQNNGV. The CDR3 has 12 amino acids. V was clipped by 1 base and J by 5 bases, with 4 bases between them. CDR3 amino acids: CASSLVQDTQYF. DNA of the CDR3: TGTGCCAGCAGCTTAGTCCAAGATACGCAGTATTTT.

The V and J genes are TRBV9 and TRBJ2-2; tentative D call: TRBD1 (6 bases). Per germline, CDR1 SGDLS and CDR2 YYNGEE. This CDR3 comprises 16 residues. V lost 2 bases and J lost 4, with 15 bases in between. The CDR3 sequence is CASSVLQGGGTGELFF. DNA for the CDR3: TGTGCCAGCAGCGTCTTACAGGGTGGGGGCACCGGGGAGCTGTTTTTT.

V is TRBV5-1 and J is TRBJ2-7; D is possibly TRBD1 or TRBD2 (5 bases each). The CDR3 has 14 residues. Germline V gene data show CDR1 as SGHRS and CDR2 as YFSETQ. Deletions cut 4 bases from V and 4 bases from J, with 15 bases between. This chain's CDR3 is CASSPGAVGYEQYF. DNA for the CDR3: TGCGCCAGCAGCCCCGGGGCAGTGGGTTACGAGCAGTACTTC.